The rows below give T cell receptor beta chains drawn from one sample of a study of blood T cell repertoires in COVID-19. The method was immunoSEQ multiplex PCR; TCRdb's version includes in-frame clones alone and lacks a portion of them. The table has hundreds of thousands of clones, over 85% seen once. The sample consisted of peripheral blood. These receptors originate from a woman aged 30 to 39 with COVID-19, enrolled during active disease. Both conserved end residues are part of each CDR3. Each record gives: clone size, D gene, V gene, J gene, CDR3 DNA, CDR3 protein. The D gene is left open where the match is weak. Expanded clones are given a class, and other clones once, few, many or no size at all.

once	TRBD1	TRBV11-3	TRBJ1-1	TGTGCCAGCAGCCCGACAGGGGCGGACACTGAAGCTTTCTTT	CASSPTGADTEAFF
once	-	TRBV24-1	TRBJ2-1	TGTGCCACCCCCAAAGCGGTCCCGTACAATGAGCAGTTCTTC	CATPKAVPYNEQFF
-	-	TRBV9	TRBJ1-2	TGTGCCAGCAGCGCCAACGCAGGGTCGGGCTACACCTTC	CASSANAGSGYTF
-	-	TRBV19	TRBJ1-4	TGTGCCAGTAGTATCCCCGGTGGCGGCCCAAATGAAAAACTGTTTTTT	CASSIPGGGPNEKLFF
-	-	TRBV15	TRBJ2-7	TGTGCCACCAGCCCCATGGCAGGGTCACGCGAGCAGTACTTC	CATSPMAGSREQYF
-	TRBD1	TRBV6-6	TRBJ2-5	TGTGCCAGCAGTCGCCGGGACAGGGGGCTCCTTAAGGAGAAAGAGACCCAGTACTTC	CASSRRDRGLLKEKETQYF
-	-	TRBV5-5	TRBJ2-1	TGTGCCAGCAGCCCGTCCGGGGGCTACAATGAGCAGTTCTTC	CASSPSGGYNEQFF
few	TRBD1	TRBV7-2	TRBJ1-4	TGTGCCAGCAGCAGGGACAGGGGCAACGAAAAACTGTTTTTT	CASSRDRGNEKLFF
-	-	TRBV6-5	TRBJ1-1	TGTGCCAGCAGTTGGGAGGTTAACACTGAAGCTTTCTTT	CASSWEVNTEAFF
-	-	TRBV11-2	TRBJ2-1	TGTGCCAGCAGCCAGTACAATGAGCAGTTCTTC	CASSQYNEQFF
once	TRBD1	TRBV19	TRBJ1-2	TGTGCCAGTAGTTTAACCGGGACAGGGTATGGCTACACCTTC	CASSLTGTGYGYTF
-	TRBD1	TRBV6-5	TRBJ1-4	TGTGCCAGCCGAGGGGGCGCGTCTGAAAAACTGTTTTTT	CASRGGASEKLFF
-	-	TRBV9	TRBJ1-2	TGTGCCAGCAGCGTAGGGGACATGAACTATGGCTACACCTTC	CASSVGDMNYGYTF
-	-	TRBV19	TRBJ1-4	TGTGCCAGTACGCGCGTACTCAATGAAAAACTGTTTTTT	CASTRVLNEKLFF
-	-	TRBV19	TRBJ1-2	TGTGCCAGTAGTATAGGTGGGGCCTATGGCTACACCTTC	CASSIGGAYGYTF
-	TRBD1	TRBV29-1	TRBJ1-4	TGCAGCGTTGTCGAGACAGGGTTGAATGAAAAACTGTTTTTT	CSVVETGLNEKLFF
-	-	TRBV6-5	TRBJ1-2	TGTGCCAGCAGTTACGAGGGAGGGAGCGGCTACACCTTC	CASSYEGGSGYTF
-	-	TRBV27	TRBJ1-5	TGTGCCAGCAGTTTAGGAGGAGTCGGTCAGCCCCAGCATTTT	CASSLGGVGQPQHF
-	TRBD1	TRBV28	TRBJ1-2	TGTGCCAGCAGTTCCAACTCGGGACAGACTAACTATGGCTACACCTTC	CASSSNSGQTNYGYTF
-	-	TRBV4-1	TRBJ2-7	TGCGCCAGCAGCCAAGATGTGGGCAGAGAGCTGAAGTACTTC	CASSQDVGRELKYF
-	-	TRBV7-2	TRBJ2-4	TGTGCCAGCAGCTTATCGACAGTGAACATTCAGTACTTC	CASSLSTVNIQYF
-	-	TRBV5-6	TRBJ1-1	TGTGCCAGCAGCCTTGGGGGGGCTGGTGAAGCTTTCTTT	CASSLGGAGEAFF
-	TRBD1	TRBV11-2	TRBJ2-2	TGTGCCAGCAGCGATTCTACAGGGGGCACCGGGGAGCTGTTTTTT	CASSDSTGGTGELFF
-	-	TRBV30	TRBJ1-1	TGTGCCTGGAGTGTCTCAGGGGCGGACACTGAAGCTTTCTTT	CAWSVSGADTEAFF
-	-	TRBV7-9	TRBJ1-4	TGTGCCAGCCGACTTACAGGGTTGGGAGAAAAACTGTTTTTT	CASRLTGLGEKLFF
-	-	TRBV19	TRBJ2-5	TGTGCCAGTAGTTCTCAGGGGCCAAAGTACTTC	CASSSQGPKYF
few	TRBD2	TRBV15	TRBJ2-1	TGTGCCACCGCCGGGGGGGGGATAGACAATGAGCAGTTCTTC	CATAGGGIDNEQFF
-	-	TRBV24-1	TRBJ2-5	TGTGCCACCAGTGACCAATCCCCAGGGGAACAAGAGACCCAGTACTTC	CATSDQSPGEQETQYF
-	-	TRBV10-1	TRBJ1-1	TGCGCCAGCAGTGAGGGAGGGTTCACTGAAGCTTTCTTT	CASSEGGFTEAFF
-	TRBD1	TRBV6-5	TRBJ1-2	TGTGCCAGCAGTTCTTGGACAGGGATCGAGAATGGCTACACCTTC	CASSSWTGIENGYTF
-	-	TRBV9	TRBJ2-7	TGTGCCAGCAGCCCTAGTAGGGGGTCTGGAAACTACGAGCAGTACTTC	CASSPSRGSGNYEQYF
-	-	TRBV27	TRBJ1-5	TGTGCCAGCAAAAAAACAGGGCGGAATCAGCCCCAGCATTTT	CASKKTGRNQPQHF
-	-	TRBV3-1/TRBV3-2	TRBJ2-7	TGTGCCAGCAGCCCCACCAGGGTTGGAGATTTTCGGCAGTACTTC	CASSPTRVGDFRQYF
-	TRBD2	TRBV19	TRBJ2-3	TGTGCCAGTAGTCCAGCGGGGGACCGCACAGATACGCAGTATTTT	CASSPAGDRTDTQYF
-	-	TRBV7-9	TRBJ2-7	TGTGCCAGCAGCTGGGGAGGGGGCTCCTACGAGCAGTACTTC	CASSWGGGSYEQYF
-	-	TRBV5-5	TRBJ1-5	TGTGCCAGCAGCCTACAGGATCAGCCCCAGCATTTT	CASSLQDQPQHF
-	TRBD2	TRBV18	TRBJ2-5	TGTGCCAGCTCAGCCCGACTAGCGGGGGGTGAGACCCAGTACTTC	CASSARLAGGETQYF
-	TRBD1	TRBV10-2	TRBJ1-4	TGCGCCAGCAGTGAGAGGGGACAGGAATGGGAAAAACTGTTTTTT	CASSERGQEWEKLFF
-	TRBD1	TRBV7-8	TRBJ1-2	TGTGCCAGCAGCTTAGGGGACAGGGAAAGGGGTGGCTACACCTTC	CASSLGDRERGGYTF
-	-	TRBV5-8	TRBJ1-5	TGTGCCAGCAGCTTTCAGGGGCCCCAGCATTTT	CASSFQGPQHF
-	TRBD1	TRBV19	TRBJ2-2	TGTGCCAGTATCGGACAGGGGGTTAGTAACACCGGGGAGCTGTTTTTT	CASIGQGVSNTGELFF
-	TRBD2	TRBV12-3/TRBV12-4	TRBJ2-5	TGTGCCAGCAGTTTAGGAGCGGGGGGTTACTTC	CASSLGAGGYF
-	-	TRBV2	TRBJ2-1	TGTGCCAGCAGGAGGGCTTTGGGAGCACATACCTACAATGAGCAGTTCTTC	CASRRALGAHTYNEQFF
-	-	TRBV19	TRBJ1-1	TGTGCCAGTAGTAACCAGGGCACTGAAGCTTTCTTT	CASSNQGTEAFF